The 32 T cell receptor beta chains below were found in one sample sequenced in a study of blood T cell repertoires in COVID-19. Assay used: immunoSEQ multiplex PCR; TCRdb lists only in-frame clones, some missing. Found here are roughly 500,000 clones, about nine tenths of them singletons; the top ten hold just over 8%. The material sequenced was PBMCs or T cells enriched from blood (not recorded which). The receptors shown here come from a woman aged 55-69 years who had recovered from COVID-19.

V is TRBV11-2 and J is TRBJ2-7; 9 bases align to TRBD1. Germline CDR1 and CDR2: SGHAT and FQNNGV. The CDR3 is 17 residues long. The V and J ends lost 5 bases and 4 bases, in that order; junction bases with no gene match: 15. CDR3: CASSNPPWGQGEYEQYF. The CDR3 nucleotides read TGTGCCAGCAGCAATCCACCTTGGGGACAGGGAGAATACGAGCAGTACTTC.

The chain links TRBV10-1 to TRBJ2-2; maybe TRBD2 (5 bases). CDR3 length: 13 residues. Trimming pared 8 bases from V and 2 bases from J, leaving 9 bases between. Germline V CDR1 and CDR2: WNHNN, SYGVQD (reference sequence). The CDR3 nucleotides are TGCGCCAGCCGACGGGGTAACACCGGGGAGCTGTTTTTT. It translates to CASRRGNTGELFF.

The chain employs TRBV19 and TRBJ1-2; D might be TRBD1 (6 bases). Germline V lookup: CDR1 LNHDA, CDR2 SQIVND (reference sequence). V lost 4 bases, J lost 2 bases, and 8 bases lay in between. This CDR3 is built from 13 residues. CDR3 sequence: CASSTDRNYGYTF. The DNA for the CDR3 is TGTGCCAGTAGTACCGACAGGAACTATGGCTACACCTTC.

V is TRBV30 and J is TRBJ1-2, with 7 bases aligning to TRBD1. The CDR3 is 16 amino acids. The V and J ends lost 7 bases and 4 bases, in that order; junction bases with no gene match: 18. Germline CDR1 reads GTSNPN; CDR2 reads SVGIG (reference sequence). The CDR3 DNA follows: TGTGCCTCCATCCGGGACAGCCACAGATCAACCTATGGCTACACCTTC. This translates into CASIRDSHRSTYGYTF.

This clone was counted a few times. The chain combines TRBV21-1 with TRBJ2-2; whether TRBD1, the table's D call, matches the DNA was not checked. TRBV21-1 is classified as a pseudogene. CDR3 length: 15 amino acids. This chain's CDR3 is CASSKWGPGHGELFF. The CDR3 DNA is TGTGCCAGCAGCAAATGGGGGCCAGGGCACGGGGAGCTGTTTTTT.

This clone was counted between two and nine times. The rearrangement links TRBV12-3 or TRBV12-4 to TRBJ1-1; 7 nucleotides line up with TRBD1. Trimming took 8 bases from V and 8 from J; bases not matched to a gene: 8. CDR3 size: 12 residues. Here the CDR3 reads CASGTRRGEAFF. In DNA form, the CDR3 reads TGTGCCAGCGGAACCCGCAGGGGGGAAGCTTTCTTT.

The genes are TRBV28 and TRBJ1-4, with 7 positions matching TRBD1. The J segment lost 0 bases and the V segment lost 7 bases, leaving 11 bases of the junction unmatched. The CDR3 loop spans 17 amino acids. Germline assignment: CDR1 MDHEN and CDR2 SYDVKM. The CDR3 nucleotides are TGTGCCAGCATCCCTTGGGGCAGGGGGTCAACTAATGAAAAACTGTTTTTT. It codes for CASIPWGRGSTNEKLFF. Looking up the rest from reference TRBV28 and TRBJ1-4 gives the full variable domain: DVKVTQSSRYLVKRTGEKVFLECVQDMDHENMFWYRQDPGLGLRLIYFSYDVKMKEKGDIPEGYSVSREKKERFSLILESASTNQTSMYLCASIPWGRGSTNEKLFFGSGTQLSVL.

The rearrangement links TRBV13 to TRBJ1-6, with TRBD1 as a possible D gene (5 bases). The CDR3 sequence is 15 residues long. Germline loops: CDR1 PRHDT, CDR2 FYEKMQ (reference sequence). V lost 5 bases and J lost 6, with 14 bases in between. The CDR3, as DNA: TGTGCCAGCAGCCCAGGGACTACGGGTAATTCACCCCTCCACTTT. As protein: CASSPGTTGNSPLHF.

The J gene is TRBJ2-1, the V gene TRBV5-4; D remains ambiguous. The CDR3 covers 13 residues. Deletions cut 0 bases from V and 8 bases from J, with 9 bases between. Germline values: CDR1 SGHNT, CDR2 YYREEE (reference sequence). The CDR3 sequence: CASSLGSEDEQFF. CDR3 in DNA: TGTGCCAGCAGCTTGGGTTCCGAGGATGAGCAGTTCTTC.

The chain joins TRBV12-3 or TRBV12-4 to TRBJ2-4; D remains unclear. With 3 bases removed from V and 6 bases from J, the gap between germline ends came to 6 bases. The CDR3 has 12 amino acids. The chain's CDR3 is CASSFTRNIQYF. DNA of the CDR3: TGTGCCAGCAGTTTCACAAGAAACATTCAGTACTTC.

The rearrangement uses TRBV28 and TRBJ2-2; TRBD2 matches 9 bases. CDR1 and CDR2 from the germline V gene are MDHEN and SYDVKM. The CDR3 is made up of 15 amino acids. Trimming cost V 5 bases and J 5 bases; bases outside gene matches: 6. The CDR3 sequence is CASSPFLAGTGELFF. The CDR3 nucleotides are TGTGCCAGCAGTCCGTTCCTAGCGGGGACCGGGGAGCTGTTTTTT. Full variable domain (outside the CDR3, taken from reference TRBV28 and TRBJ2-2): DVKVTQSSRYLVKRTGEKVFLECVQDMDHENMFWYRQDPGLGLRLIYFSYDVKMKEKGDIPEGYSVSREKKERFSLILESASTNQTSMYLCASSPFLAGTGELFFGEGSRLTVL.

This chain joins TRBV12-2 and TRBJ2-1; the table names TRBD2, a call not compared with the DNA. TRBV12-2 is tagged as a pseudogene. The CDR3 consists of 15 residues. The CDR3 DNA reads TGTGCAAGTCGCAAAACACTCGACCCGAGCGGTGAGCAGTTCTTC. Protein: CASRKTLDPSGEQFF.

The chain is built from TRBV7-6 and TRBJ1-2; TRBD1 is a possible D gene (6 bases). The germline V gene encodes CDR1 SGHVS and CDR2 FNYEAQ. Deletions cut 5 bases from V and 6 bases from J, with 13 bases between. This CDR3 is built from 13 residues. As DNA, the CDR3 is TGTGCCAGCAGCGGGCCACAGGGAGATGGCTACACCTTC. It translates to CASSGPQGDGYTF.

The chain is built from TRBV30 and TRBJ1-1; no clear D. V was trimmed by 0 bases and J by 7 bases, leaving 9 bases between them. The CDR3 consists of 12 residues. Germline V gene data show CDR1 as GTSNPN and CDR2 as SVGIG (reference sequence). CDR3 coding DNA: TGTGCCTGGAGTGTATACTTGCATGAAGCTTTCTTT. This codes for CAWSVYLHEAFF.

The J gene is TRBJ2-5, the V gene TRBV19; 8 nucleotides line up with TRBD2. CDR3 length: 16 amino acids. V dropped 10 bases and J dropped 2; count of bases not matched to a gene: 15. Germline CDR1 LNHDA, CDR2 SQIVND (reference sequence). The CDR3 DNA reads as TGTGCCATGGGTACCGGGACTAGTATCAGGCAAGAGACCCAGTACTTC. Its protein product is CAMGTGTSIRQETQYF.

The chain joins TRBV9 to TRBJ1-6; D is ambiguous. Trimming took 0 bases from V and 7 from J, leaving 11 bases between them. Germline V CDR1 and CDR2: SGDLS, YYNGEE. This CDR3 comprises 15 residues. CDR3 residues: CASSVEHSINSPLHF. The CDR3 DNA reads TGTGCCAGCAGCGTAGAACACAGCATCAATTCACCCCTCCACTTT.

The chain employs TRBV6-1 and TRBJ2-1, with D possibly being TRBD1 (6 bases). The ends were cut back, 3 bases at V and 15 bases at J, with 15 bases in the middle. The CDR3 totals 12 residues. From germline, CDR1 is MNHNS and CDR2 SASEGT. CDR3 sequence reads: CASSDYGTKLFF. In DNA form, the CDR3 reads TGTGCCAGCAGTGATTATGGGACAAAACTGTTCTTC.

This clone was seen at least ten times. The chain is built from TRBV11-2 and TRBJ1-1, with D perhaps TRBD1 (6 bases). Trimming shortened V by 5 bases and J by 0 bases, and 13 bases separated the two germline ends. Germline V CDR1 and CDR2: SGHAT, FQNNGV. This CDR3 spans 15 amino acids. The CDR3 region is CASSPRGGLNTEAFF. CDR3 coding DNA: TGTGCCAGCAGCCCTAGGGGGGGCCTGAACACTGAAGCTTTCTTT.

The chain carries TRBV2 and TRBJ2-7; 7 bases align to TRBD2. Germline-derived CDR1 and CDR2 are SNHLY and FYNNEI. V trimming: 6 bases; J trimming: 2 bases; junction bases outside the gene matches: 10. This CDR3 comprises 15 residues. This CDR3 is CASSLGGTAPYEQYF. In nucleotides, the CDR3 is TGTGCCAGCAGCTTGGGGGGGACGGCACCCTACGAGCAGTACTTC. Full variable domain (missing parts from reference TRBV2 and TRBJ2-7): EPEVTQTPSHQVTQMGQEVILRCVPISNHLYFYWYRQILGQKVEFLVSFYNNEISEKSEIFDDQFSVERPDGSNFTLKIRSTKLEDSAMYFCASSLGGTAPYEQYFGPGTRLTVT.

The chain joins TRBV2 to TRBJ2-1, with TRBD1 matching over 7 bases. The CDR3 has 12 residues. With V trimmed by 5 bases and J by 7 bases, 2 bases remained unmatched. The V gene's germline CDR1 is SNHLY and CDR2 FYNNEI. The CDR3 sequence: CASSQQGNEQFF. In nucleotides, the CDR3 is TGTGCCAGCAGTCAACAGGGGAATGAGCAGTTCTTC.

The chain recombines TRBV5-1 with TRBJ1-4, with D possibly being TRBD1 (5 bases). Germline-derived CDR1 and CDR2 are SGHRS and YFSETQ. The germline V and J ends were trimmed by 0 bases and 6 bases, with 9 bases remaining between them. The CDR3 runs to 14 residues. Here the CDR3 DNA reads TGCGCCAGCAGCTTGGGGCAGGGATATGAAAAACTGTTTTTT. Encoded protein: CASSLGQGYEKLFF.

This rearrangement joins TRBV6-5 to TRBJ1-2; weak D call: TRBD1 (5 bases). This CDR3 has 13 residues. Germline loops: CDR1 MNHEY, CDR2 SVGAGI. V was shortened by 5 bases and J by 6 bases, with 13 bases between the two germline ends. The CDR3, as DNA: TGTGCCAGCAGTCTGTCAGGGTTGAATGGCTACACCTTC. Protein sequence: CASSLSGLNGYTF.

CDR3 sequence: CASSFTDSSGGGYTF. CDR3 in DNA: TGTGCCAGCAGCTTCACGGACTCCTCGGGGGGTGGCTACACCTTC. The J gene is TRBJ1-2, the V gene TRBV7-2; perhaps TRBD1 as D (5 bases). Trimming took off 3 bases at V and 7 bases at J, with 18 bases between the two ends. The CDR3 extends over 15 amino acids. Germline loops: CDR1 SGHTA, CDR2 FQGNSA.

V usage is TRBV6-5 and J usage is TRBJ2-1, with 10 bases that match TRBD1. This CDR3 is built from 14 residues. J was trimmed by 6 bases and V by 8 bases; bases with no gene match: 7. CDR1 MNHEY and CDR2 SVGAGI come from the germline V gene. DNA of the CDR3: TGTGCCAGCCGGGGGACAGGGGATAGCAATGAGCAGTTCTTC. Protein: CASRGTGDSNEQFF.

The CDR3 spells CASSLDFRTGLTGYTF. The CDR3 DNA sequence: TGCGCCAGCAGCTTGGATTTCCGGACAGGCCTCACCGGCTACACCTTC. This sequence joins TRBV5-1 and TRBJ1-2; 7 bases line up with TRBD1. The CDR3 totals 16 residues. The V and J ends lost 0 bases and 8 bases, in that order; junction bases with no gene match: 13. The germline gives CDR1 SGHRS, CDR2 YFSETQ.

The V gene is TRBV6-5, the J gene TRBJ2-6, with unresolved D. The germline V and J ends were trimmed by 6 bases and 0 bases, with 6 bases remaining between them. The CDR3 has 14 amino acids. CDR1 and CDR2 (germline): MNHEY, SVGAGI. The CDR3 bases are TGTGCCAGCAGCCCAAACTCTGGGGCCAACGTCCTGACTTTC. Protein sequence: CASSPNSGANVLTF.

In DNA form, the CDR3 reads TGTGCCAGCAGTTCTGGAGCCTACGAGCAGTACTTC. Translating it yields CASSSGAYEQYF. The chain joins TRBV6-2 or TRBV6-3 to TRBJ2-7, with D unclear. The CDR3 totals 12 residues. Germline loops: CDR1 MNHEY, CDR2 SVGEGT. Between the trimmed V and J ends, which lost 4 bases and 2 bases, there was a span of 6 bases.

The chain combines TRBV30 with TRBJ1-1; 10 nucleotides line up with TRBD1. J lost 0 bases, V lost 3 bases, and 4 bases had no gene match. The CDR3 is 15 residues long. Germline CDR1 and CDR2: GTSNPN and SVGIG (reference sequence). The CDR3 nucleotides read TGTGCCTGGAGCGGGACAGGGGAGTTGAACACTGAAGCTTTCTTT. Translating it yields CAWSGTGELNTEAFF.

This sequence joins TRBV6-5 and TRBJ2-5; 8 bases align to TRBD1. CDR1 MNHEY and CDR2 SVGAGI come from the germline V gene. Trimming took 6 bases from V and 5 from J; bases not matched to a gene: 11. The CDR3 totals 15 residues. CDR3 sequence: CASRMDRVYGETQYF. DNA of the CDR3: TGTGCCAGCAGGATGGACAGGGTTTATGGGGAGACCCAGTACTTC.

V gene TRBV2 combines with J gene TRBJ2-1; 15 nucleotides match TRBD2. The ends lost 4 bases at V and 8 bases at J; junction bases unmatched: 9. The CDR3 runs to 17 residues. The V gene's germline CDR1 is SNHLY and CDR2 FYNNEI. CDR3 nucleotides: TGTGCCAGCAGTGGACCGGGACTAGCGGGGGGTGTCTATGAGCAGTTCTTC. The encoded protein is CASSGPGLAGGVYEQFF.

V is TRBV11-2 and J is TRBJ1-6; TRBD1 matches at 7 bases. This CDR3 has 17 amino acids. With V trimmed by 5 bases and J by 9 bases, 16 bases remained unmatched. CDR1 and CDR2 (germline): SGHAT, FQNNGV. The CDR3 nucleotides are TGTGCCAGCAGCCAAGTAGGGAGTGGGCAGGGGGGTTCACCCCTCCACTTT. Encoded protein: CASSQVGSGQGGSPLHF.

This chain connects TRBV2 to TRBJ1-3; D remains unclear. The CDR3 runs 12 residues. The ends were cut back, 2 bases at V and 8 bases at J, with 7 bases in the middle. CDR1 SNHLY and CDR2 FYNNEI come from the germline V gene. CDR3 in DNA: TGTGCCAGCAGTGAACCGGTTGACACCATATATTTT. Translating it yields CASSEPVDTIYF. Looking up the rest from reference TRBV2 and TRBJ1-3 gives the full variable domain: EPEVTQTPSHQVTQMGQEVILRCVPISNHLYFYWYRQILGQKVEFLVSFYNNEISEKSEIFDDQFSVERPDGSNFTLKIRSTKLEDSAMYFCASSEPVDTIYFGEGSWLTVV.